Listed below are T cell receptor beta chains from one sample, sequenced in a study of cytomegalovirus exposure and HLA in healthy donors. Only in-frame clones appear in the TCRdb table, and some are missing; sequencing was by immunoSEQ multiplex PCR. Altogether approximately 100,000 clones are present, about 79% being singletons, with the ten largest covering around 2.5%. The sample comprised PBMCs. The receptor set was obtained from a man aged 45-60 years in good health and CMV-seropositive. Each CDR3 is given with its conserved first and last residue. D genes are given only for firm matches. Size values are once, few and many counts, or a class for expanded clones, and some rows have none.

clone size,V gene,D gene,J gene,CDR3 DNA,CDR3 protein
.,TRBV4-1,TRBD2,TRBJ2-1,TGCGCCAGCAGCCAGGTGGGGACTACCTCCAGGGAGCAGTTCTTC,CASSQVGTTSREQFF
few,TRBV9,.,TRBJ2-1,TGTGCCAGCAGCGTAGGAAGAGGGCTAGGTGAGCAGTTCTTC,CASSVGRGLGEQFF
few,TRBV9,TRBD2,TRBJ2-2,TGTGCCAGCAGCGTAGAACCTAGCGGGATGAACACCGGGGAGCTGTTTTTT,CASSVEPSGMNTGELFF
medium-sized,TRBV19,TRBD1,TRBJ2-1,TGTGCCAGTAGTACACTGGGGACAGGGCTCGAGCAGTTCTTC,CASSTLGTGLEQFF
.,TRBV2,TRBD1,TRBJ2-7,TGTGCCAGCAGGCCTCAACAGGGGCAATACGAGCAGTACTTC,CASRPQQGQYEQYF
.,TRBV7-2,TRBD2,TRBJ2-7,TGTGCCAGCAGCTTAGGGCGGGAGTTTACCTACGAGCAGTACTTC,CASSLGREFTYEQYF
.,TRBV5-4,TRBD2,TRBJ2-3,TGTGCCAGCAGCTCGGCAGCGGGAGTTTGGGATACGCAGTATTTT,CASSSAAGVWDTQYF
.,TRBV6-1,TRBD1,TRBJ1-1,TGTGCCAGCAGGAACCCAGGGGGCAGAGTCACTGAAGCTTTCTTT,CASRNPGGRVTEAFF
once,TRBV6-4,TRBD2,TRBJ2-3,TGTGCCAGCAGTGACGAGACTAGCCCCACAGATACGCAGTATTTT,CASSDETSPTDTQYF
.,TRBV18,TRBD1,TRBJ2-7,TGTGCCAGCTCACCAACAGGGGGAGGCTACGAGCAGTACTTC,CASSPTGGGYEQYF
.,TRBV5-1,TRBD1,TRBJ2-3,TGCGCCAGCAGCTTGGCCCACAGGGGGGCAGATACGCAGTATTTT,CASSLAHRGADTQYF
.,TRBV5-1,TRBD2,TRBJ2-3,TGCGCCAGCAGCTTGGGGGGAGGGCCCACAGATACGCAGTATTTT,CASSLGGGPTDTQYF
.,TRBV15,TRBD1,TRBJ2-2,TGTGCCACCAGCATTGACAGGGCTCGCACCGGGGAGCTGTTTTTT,CATSIDRARTGELFF
.,TRBV19,TRBD1,TRBJ2-7,TGTGCCAGTAGTCCGCGGCAAATCACAGGGGCGCGCGAGCAGTACTTC,CASSPRQITGAREQYF
.,TRBV9,.,TRBJ2-1,TGTGCCAGCAGCGTAGGGGGGGGCTTTCCCAATGAGCAGTTCTTC,CASSVGGGFPNEQFF
.,TRBV10-3,TRBD2,TRBJ2-5,TGTGCCTCGGGGGGAGGGGAGACCCAGTACTTC,CASGGGETQYF
.,TRBV19,TRBD1,TRBJ1-2,TGTGCCAGTAGTATTGGCGGCGGACAGGGACAAGGCTATGTCTACACCTTC,CASSIGGGQGQGYVYTF
many,TRBV19,TRBD2,TRBJ2-5,TGTGCCAGTAAGACTAGCGGGAGGTACCAAGAGACCCAGTACTTC,CASKTSGRYQETQYF
.,TRBV10-1,TRBD1,TRBJ2-5,TGCGCCAGCAGCCGTAGACAGGGATTGAACTTC,CASSRRQGLNF
.,TRBV7-9,.,TRBJ1-4,TGTGCCAGCAGCTCGAGGACAGCAACTAATGAAAAACTGTTTTTT,CASSSRTATNEKLFF
.,TRBV21-1,.,TRBJ1-2,TGTGCCATTCGACAGGGGGTATATGGCTACACCTTC,CAIRQGVYGYTF
few,TRBV5-4,.,TRBJ1-1,TGTGCCAGCAGCCAAGATCAGTCAGGGCTACTGTTT,CASSQDQSGLLF
.,TRBV27,TRBD2,TRBJ2-7,TGTGCCAGCAGTCTCCTGAGCGGGAGGGCCGGCGAGCAGTACTTC,CASSLLSGRAGEQYF
.,TRBV5-1,.,TRBJ2-7,TGCGCCAGCAGCTTGGCCGAGACTAGGAGGAAGTACTTC,CASSLAETRRKYF
few,TRBV19,TRBD1,TRBJ1-6,TGTGCCAGTAGTATAGGGACAGGGGCGACACCCCTCCACTTT,CASSIGTGATPLHF
once,TRBV25-1,TRBD1,TRBJ2-7,TGTGCCAGCAGTGCCCGGGACAGTCCCTACGAGCAGTACTTC,CASSARDSPYEQYF
once,TRBV5-1,TRBD2,TRBJ2-3,TGCGCCAGCAGCCGGAGGACTAGCGGGATTAGCACAGATACGCAGTATTTT,CASSRRTSGISTDTQYF
.,TRBV9,TRBD2,TRBJ2-1,TGTGCCAGCAGCGTCCTAGCGGGAGGCAATGAGCAGTTCTTC,CASSVLAGGNEQFF
.,TRBV7-8,.,TRBJ1-2,TGTGCCAGCAGCTTAGTGTCCCCGGACTCTACTATGGATGGCTACACCTTC,CASSLVSPDSTMDGYTF
.,TRBV6-1,TRBD1,TRBJ1-1,TGTGCCAGTTCCAAGCGGACAGGGAACACTGAAGCTTTCTTT,CASSKRTGNTEAFF
.,TRBV7-9,TRBD1,TRBJ2-5,TGTGCCAGCAGCTCTACAGACAGGGTGGTAGAGACCCAGTACTTC,CASSSTDRVVETQYF
.,TRBV30,.,TRBJ1-1,TGTGCCTGGAGTGTTATGATATTGAGTGAAGCTTTCTTT,CAWSVMILSEAFF
few,TRBV7-3,.,TRBJ2-1,TGTGCCAGCAGTTTGGGACTCCAAGGTCACAATGAGCAGTTCTTC,CASSLGLQGHNEQFF
.,TRBV11-2,.,TRBJ2-2,TGTGCCAGCAGCTTAGTAAGCTTTGCCACCGGGGAGCTGTTTTTT,CASSLVSFATGELFF